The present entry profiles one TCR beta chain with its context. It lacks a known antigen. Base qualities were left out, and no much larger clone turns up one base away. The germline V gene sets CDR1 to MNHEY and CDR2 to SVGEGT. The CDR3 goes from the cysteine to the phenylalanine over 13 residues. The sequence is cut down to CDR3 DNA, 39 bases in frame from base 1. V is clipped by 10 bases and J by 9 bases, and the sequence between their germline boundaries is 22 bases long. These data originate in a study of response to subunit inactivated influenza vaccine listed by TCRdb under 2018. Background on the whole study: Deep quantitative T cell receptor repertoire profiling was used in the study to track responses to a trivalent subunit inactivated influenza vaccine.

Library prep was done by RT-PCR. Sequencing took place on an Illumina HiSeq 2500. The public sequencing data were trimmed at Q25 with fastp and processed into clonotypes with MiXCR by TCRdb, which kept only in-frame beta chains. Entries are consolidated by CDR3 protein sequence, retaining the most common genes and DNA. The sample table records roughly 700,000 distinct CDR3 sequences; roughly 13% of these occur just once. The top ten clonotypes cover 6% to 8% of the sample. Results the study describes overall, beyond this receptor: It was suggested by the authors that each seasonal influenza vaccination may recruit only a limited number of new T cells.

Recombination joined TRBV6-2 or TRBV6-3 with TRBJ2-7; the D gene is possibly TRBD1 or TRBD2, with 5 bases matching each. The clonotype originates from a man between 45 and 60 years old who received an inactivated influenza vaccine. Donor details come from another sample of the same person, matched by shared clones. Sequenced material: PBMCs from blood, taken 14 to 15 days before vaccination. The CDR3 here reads CATTPGRTSGQYF. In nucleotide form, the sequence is TGTGCCACTACCCCGGGACGGACTTCGGGGCAGTACTTC.